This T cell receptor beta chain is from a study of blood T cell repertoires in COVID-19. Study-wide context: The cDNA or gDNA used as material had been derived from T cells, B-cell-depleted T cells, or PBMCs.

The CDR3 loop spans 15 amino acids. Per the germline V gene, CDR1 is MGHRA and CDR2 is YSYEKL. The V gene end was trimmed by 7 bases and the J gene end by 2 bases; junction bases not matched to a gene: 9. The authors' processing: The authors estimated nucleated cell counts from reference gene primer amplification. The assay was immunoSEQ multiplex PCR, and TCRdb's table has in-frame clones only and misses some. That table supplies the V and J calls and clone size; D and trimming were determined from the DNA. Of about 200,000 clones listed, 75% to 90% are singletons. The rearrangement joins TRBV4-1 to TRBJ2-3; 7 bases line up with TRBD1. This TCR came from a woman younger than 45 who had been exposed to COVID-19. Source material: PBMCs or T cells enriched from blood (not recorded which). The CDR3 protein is CASTEGAWVTDTQYF. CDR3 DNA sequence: TGCGCCAGCACCGAGGGGGCCTGGGTCACAGATACGCAGTATTTT.